This T cell receptor (beta chain) originates from a study of tumor and adjacent non-tumor tissue in lung cancer. In regard to this clonotype: It may be a read error: a sequence one base away is much more abundant.

This sample's RNA came from whole unsorted tissue. Germline V gives CDR1 SGHRS, CDR2 YFSETQ. The CDR3 has 11 residues. A modified ARM-PCR protocol with three rounds of nested PCR amplified TCRbeta. TCRdb re-called the multiplex PCR reads through MiXCR, storing one row per CDR3 protein. The data contain roughly 140,000 distinct CDR3 sequences, approximately 66% of them seen just once; the ten biggest clones take up 15% to 20%. The J gene is TRBJ1-5, the V gene TRBV5-1; D call uncertain. Sequences were obtained from lung tumor tissue. The TCR sequence derives from a man aged 55 to 70 with small cell lung cancer. In DNA, the CDR3 is TGCGCCAGCAGCCTCAGTCAGCCCCAGCTTTTT. This encodes CASSLSQPQLF.